A single sample is the source of the 11 T cell receptor beta chains below, sequenced in a study of cytotoxic CD8 clonotypes in ibrutinib-treated CLL. The assay was immunoSEQ multiplex PCR, and TCRdb's table has in-frame clones only and misses some. This table holds approximately 330,000 clones, around four fifths found once. The source was PBMCs, collected before ibrutinib treatment. The source is a human donor with chronic lymphocytic leukemia.

The chain carries TRBV7-9 and TRBJ2-1, with TRBD2 matching over 10 bases. This CDR3 has 19 amino acids. Germline-derived CDR1 and CDR2 are SEHNR and FQNEAQ (reference sequence). J was trimmed by 8 bases and V by 2 bases; bases with no gene match: 18. CDR3 residues: CASSLRGGVRTSGADEQFF. CDR3 DNA: TGTGCCAGCAGCTTAAGAGGTGGGGTACGGACTAGCGGAGCGGATGAGCAGTTCTTC.

This clone occurred a few times. This chain connects TRBV10-2 to TRBJ2-5, with 14 bases fitting TRBD2. Germline V gene data show CDR1 as WSHSY and CDR2 as SAAADI. The V and J ends lost 9 bases and 3 bases, in that order; junction bases with no gene match: 6. The CDR3 is 15 amino acids. Written as DNA, the CDR3 is TGCGCCAGTAGCGCGGGACTAGCGGGAGAAGAGACCCAGTACTTC. Encoded protein: CASSAGLAGEETQYF.

CDR3 protein: CASSMGQGWNEQFF. In DNA, the CDR3 is TGTGCCAGTAGTATGGGACAGGGATGGAATGAGCAGTTCTTC. The rearrangement links TRBV19 to TRBJ2-1; the match to TRBD1 covers 9 bases. After removal of 3 bases from V and 7 bases from J, the junction contained 4 bases not matched to a gene. The length of the CDR3 is 14 residues. Germline values: CDR1 LNHDA, CDR2 SQIVND (reference sequence).

The rearrangement uses TRBV25-1 and TRBJ1-2; D gene uncertain. The germline V and J ends were trimmed by 3 bases and 4 bases, with 21 bases remaining between them. The germline V gene encodes CDR1 MGHDK and CDR2 SYGVNS. The CDR3 runs to 17 residues. The CDR3 nucleotides are TGTGCCAGCAGTGAGTTTTCAAGAAGGGCATCTACCTATGGCTACACCTTC. Protein product: CASSEFSRRASTYGYTF.

The gene calls are TRBV4-1 and TRBJ2-2; D is unresolved. CDR1 MGHRA and CDR2 YSYEKL come from the germline V gene. The CDR3 extends over 15 amino acids. Between the trimmed V and J ends, which lost 0 bases and 1 base, there was a span of 6 bases. CDR3 sequence: CASSQDRKNTGELFF. CDR3 nucleotide sequence: TGCGCCAGCAGCCAAGATCGGAAGAACACCGGGGAGCTGTTTTTT.

V usage is TRBV27 and J usage is TRBJ2-7, with D uncertain. V lost 0 bases and J lost 2, with 5 bases in between. CDR1 is MNHEY and CDR2 is SMNVEV in the germline V gene (reference sequence). There are 13 residues in the CDR3. DNA of the CDR3: TGTGCCAGCAGTTTATCTTCCACCTACGAGCAGTACTTC. Protein sequence: CASSLSSTYEQYF.

The V call is TRBV19, the J call TRBJ2-1; 10 nucleotides agree with TRBD2. This CDR3 is built from 17 residues. V was clipped by 4 bases and J by 1 base; unmatched bases: 7. Germline V gene lookup returns CDR1 LNHDA and CDR2 SQIVND (reference sequence). CDR3 region: CASSTQREGPSYNEQFF. CDR3 DNA: TGTGCCAGTAGTACTCAGCGGGAGGGCCCATCCTACAATGAGCAGTTCTTC.

V usage is TRBV6-1 and J usage is TRBJ1-2, with TRBD1 as a possible D gene (6 bases). Trimming took off 6 bases at V and 7 bases at J, with 12 bases between the two ends. Germline-derived CDR1 and CDR2 are MNHNS and SASEGT. This CDR3 contains 12 residues. The CDR3 DNA reads TGTGCCAGCAGACAGGGAGGCTCTGGCTACACCTTC. It codes for CASRQGGSGYTF.

The chain's CDR3 is CASSIVHNSYEQYF. The DNA for the CDR3 is TGTGCCAGTAGTATAGTACATAACTCCTACGAGCAGTACTTC. The rearrangement uses TRBV19 and TRBJ2-7; the D is unclear. CDR3 length: 14 amino acids. V lost 1 base, J lost 0 bases, and 7 bases lay in between. The germline gives CDR1 LNHDA, CDR2 SQIVND (reference sequence).

The chain is built from TRBV4-1 and TRBJ1-1; D unresolved. The CDR3 consists of 15 residues. CDR1 MGHRA and CDR2 YSYEKL come from the germline V gene. Trimming left V 0 bases short and J 0 bases short, with 8 bases between. In nucleotides, the CDR3 is TGCGCCAGCAGCCAAGAAGCAGGCATGAACACTGAAGCTTTCTTT. This gives the protein CASSQEAGMNTEAFF.

This clone was recorded only once. CDR3 in DNA: TGTGCCAGCAGCGCCCGGGACAGGGGGTCTAACTATGGCTACACCTTC. Encoded protein: CASSARDRGSNYGYTF. The chain combines TRBV5-4 with TRBJ1-2; TRBD1 matches 11 bases. Germline values: CDR1 SGHNT, CDR2 YYREEE (reference sequence). The CDR3 spans 16 residues. The ends lost 4 bases at V and 0 bases at J; junction bases unmatched: 5.